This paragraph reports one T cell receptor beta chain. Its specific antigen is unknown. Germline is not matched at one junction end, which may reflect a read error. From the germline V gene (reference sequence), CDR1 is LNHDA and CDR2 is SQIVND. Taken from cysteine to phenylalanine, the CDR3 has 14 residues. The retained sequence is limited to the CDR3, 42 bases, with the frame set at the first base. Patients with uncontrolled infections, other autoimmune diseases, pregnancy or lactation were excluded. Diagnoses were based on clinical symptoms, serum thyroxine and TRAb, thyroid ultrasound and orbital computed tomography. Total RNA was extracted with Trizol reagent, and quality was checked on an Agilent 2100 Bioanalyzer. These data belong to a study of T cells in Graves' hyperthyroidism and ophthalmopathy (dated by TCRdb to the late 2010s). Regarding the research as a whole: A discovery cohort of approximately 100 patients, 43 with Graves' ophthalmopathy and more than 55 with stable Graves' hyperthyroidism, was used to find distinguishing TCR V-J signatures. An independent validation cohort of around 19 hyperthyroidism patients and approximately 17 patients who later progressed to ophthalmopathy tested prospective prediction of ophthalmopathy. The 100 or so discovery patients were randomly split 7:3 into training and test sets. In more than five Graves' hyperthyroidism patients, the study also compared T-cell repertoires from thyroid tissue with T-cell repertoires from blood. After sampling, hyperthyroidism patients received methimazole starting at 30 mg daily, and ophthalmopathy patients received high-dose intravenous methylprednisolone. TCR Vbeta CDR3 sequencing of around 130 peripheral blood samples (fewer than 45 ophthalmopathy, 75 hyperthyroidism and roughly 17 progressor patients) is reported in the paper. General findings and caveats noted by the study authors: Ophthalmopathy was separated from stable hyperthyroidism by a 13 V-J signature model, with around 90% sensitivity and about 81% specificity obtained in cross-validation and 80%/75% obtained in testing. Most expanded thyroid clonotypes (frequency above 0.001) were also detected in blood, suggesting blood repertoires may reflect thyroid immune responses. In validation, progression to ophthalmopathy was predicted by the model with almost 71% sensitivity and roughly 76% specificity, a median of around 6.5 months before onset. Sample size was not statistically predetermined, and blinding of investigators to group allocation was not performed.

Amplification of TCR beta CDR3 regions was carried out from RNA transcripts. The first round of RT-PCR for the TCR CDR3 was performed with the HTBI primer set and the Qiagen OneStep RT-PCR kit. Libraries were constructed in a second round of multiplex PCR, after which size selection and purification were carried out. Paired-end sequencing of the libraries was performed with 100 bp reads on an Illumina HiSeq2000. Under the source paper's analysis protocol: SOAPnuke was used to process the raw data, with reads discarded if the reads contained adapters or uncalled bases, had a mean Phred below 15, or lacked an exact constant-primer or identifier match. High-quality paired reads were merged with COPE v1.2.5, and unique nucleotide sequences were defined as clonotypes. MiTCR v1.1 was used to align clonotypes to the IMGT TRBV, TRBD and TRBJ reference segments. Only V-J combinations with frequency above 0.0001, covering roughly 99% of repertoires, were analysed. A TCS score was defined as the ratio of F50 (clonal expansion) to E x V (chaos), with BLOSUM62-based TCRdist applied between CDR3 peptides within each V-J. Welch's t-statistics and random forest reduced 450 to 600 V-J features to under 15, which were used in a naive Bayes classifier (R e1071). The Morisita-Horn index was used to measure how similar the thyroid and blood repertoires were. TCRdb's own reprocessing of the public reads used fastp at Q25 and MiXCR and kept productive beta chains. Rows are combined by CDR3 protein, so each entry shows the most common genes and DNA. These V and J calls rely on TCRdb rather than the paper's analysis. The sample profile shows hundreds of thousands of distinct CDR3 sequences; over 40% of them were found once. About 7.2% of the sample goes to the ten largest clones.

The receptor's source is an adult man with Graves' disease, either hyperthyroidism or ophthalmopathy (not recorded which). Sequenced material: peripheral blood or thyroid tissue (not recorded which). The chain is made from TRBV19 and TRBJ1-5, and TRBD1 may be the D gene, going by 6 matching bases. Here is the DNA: TGTACCAGCAGAGATAGGGGGACGAATCAGCCCCAGCATTTT. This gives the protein CTSRDRGTNQPQHF.